This T cell receptor beta chain came from a study of cytomegalovirus exposure and HLA in healthy donors. General study points: Several of the most significant clusters appeared, in a later analysis, to be linked to common viral pathogens. V- and J-gene trimming in TCR beta was tied to a missense DCLRE1C variant by an analysis performed later.

Remarks on this clone: Its target is not known.

The PCR employed 60 Vbeta primers together with 13 Jbeta primers. Using immunoSEQ multiplex PCR, the repertoire was profiled, and TCRdb retains in-frame clones only, with some absent. The repertoire includes roughly 150,000 clones, about 85% of them detected once, and 2% to 3% sits in the top ten. V lost 8 bases and J lost 4, with 18 bases in between. CDR1 and CDR2 (germline): SEHNR, FQNEAQ (reference sequence). This CDR3 comprises 14 residues. Material for sequencing was PBMCs. This chain uses TRBV7-9 with TRBJ2-7; D might be TRBD2 (6 bases). The TCR sequence derives from a man younger than 40 in good health and CMV-seropositive. The CDR3 DNA reads TGTGCCAGCCCATCCGGGACTCACAATTACGAGCAGTACTTC. Protein: CASPSGTHNYEQYF.